This T cell receptor (beta chain) is from a study of OX40 agonist ivuxolimab in advanced cancers. Some background on the complete study: Ivuxolimab was an agonistic, fully human IgG2 monoclonal antibody directed against OX40 (CD134), a costimulatory receptor. Intravenous ivuxolimab was administered to patients every 2 weeks at six dose levels: 0.01, 0.1, 0.3, 1.5, 3 and 10 mg/kg. Of the roughly 52 dose-escalation patients, hepatocellular carcinoma was present in about 19, melanoma in approximately 15, renal cell carcinoma in 9 and head and neck cancer in 9. A male proportion of around 81% and a mean age of roughly 55 years, ranging from 23 to 79, were recorded for the dose-escalation cohort. Prior anti-PD-1, anti-PD-L1 or anti-CTLA-4 therapy was permitted, and approximately 41% of dose-escalation patients had received checkpoint inhibitors. Partial responses were achieved by three dose-escalation patients, of whom one had hepatocellular carcinoma and two had cutaneous melanoma. Peripheral TCRbeta sequencing aimed to test whether ivuxolimab altered TCR sequence diversity and caused clonal T-cell expansion. The paper covers the monotherapy dose-escalation part of the phase I ivuxolimab trial, which included N of about 56 patients.

Here is what the overall study found, with its caveats: In the 0.1-3.0 mg/kg groups, partial responders had among the lowest normalized peripheral clonal expansion, particularly in CD8+ T cells. Low levels of normalized T-cell clonal expansion were also seen in some nonresponding patients. The antigen specificity of the peripheral T cells that underwent clonal expansion was not determined. After ivuxolimab, CD8+ T cells had more expanded clones than CD4+ T cells on average. At doses of 0.1 to 3.0 mg/kg, clonal expansion of both CD4+ and CD8+ T cells in blood was seen between baseline and week 6.

Patients with autoimmune disease history or receiving systemic immunosuppression were excluded from the trial. Peripheral blood for TCR sequencing was drawn from every dose cohort at baseline, at cycle 4 day 1 and at cycle 7 day 1. The samples were taken from a phase I, first-in-human, multicenter, open-label dose-escalation trial of ivuxolimab. Adults with locally advanced or metastatic head and neck squamous cell, hepatocellular, melanoma or renal cell carcinoma were enrolled in the trial. Before TCR sequencing, CD4+ T cells and CD8+ T cells from peripheral blood were sorted into separate populations. To sequence the TCRbeta CDR3 region, genomic DNA was isolated from the sorted cells. TCRbeta CDR3 regions were sequenced using the immunoSEQ Assay. TCRdb carries this immuneACCESS record with in-frame sequences only. Its versions omit some clonotypes, under half of them owing to an unresolved V gene in the studies checked, with the rest unexplained. The sample table shows approximately 110,000 clones, and roughly 90% are seen once. The ten biggest clones cover under 0.9% of the sample.

Worth noting for this clone: Its binding antigen is unknown. The input lacks base qualities; no much larger clone sits a single base away.

The CDR1 and CDR2 encoded by the germline V gene are SQVTM and ANQGSEA. V was cut back by 7 bases and J by 5 bases, leaving a gap of 8 bases between them. The CDR3 numbers 10 residues from cysteine through phenylalanine. Only the CDR3 part of the read is kept: 30 bases, read in frame from the first base. The V and J segments used are TRBV29-1 and TRBJ2-5; no D segment can be confidently identified. This TCR was recovered from an adult with an advanced solid tumor such as melanoma, head and neck, liver or kidney cancer. The starting material was CD4+ or CD8+ T cells sorted from blood, obtained in a trial of the OX40 agonist ivuxolimab. In nucleotide form, the sequence is TGCAGCGCCTCTGTGGAGACCCAGTACTTC. Translated, this gives CSASVETQYF.